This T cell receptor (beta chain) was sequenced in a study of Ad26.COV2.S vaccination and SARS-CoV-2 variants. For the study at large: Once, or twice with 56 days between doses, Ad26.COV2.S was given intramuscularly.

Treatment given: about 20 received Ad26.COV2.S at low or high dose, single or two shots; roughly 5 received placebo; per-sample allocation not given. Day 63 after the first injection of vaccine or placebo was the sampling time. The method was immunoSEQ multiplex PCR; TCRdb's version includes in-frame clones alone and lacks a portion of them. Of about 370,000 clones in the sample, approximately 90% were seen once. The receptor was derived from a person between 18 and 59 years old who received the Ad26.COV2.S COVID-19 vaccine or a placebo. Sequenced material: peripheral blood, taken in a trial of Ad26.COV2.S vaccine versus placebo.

CDR3 coding DNA: TGTGCCATCAGTGGGGGACAGGTATTTGATCAGCCCCAGCATTTT. Protein: CAISGGQVFDQPQHF. V and J are TRBV10-3 and TRBJ1-5; 8 bases line up with TRBD1. J was trimmed by 5 bases and V by 4 bases; bases with no gene match: 7. This CDR3 region has 15 residues. Germline V gives CDR1 ENHRY, CDR2 SYGVKD.